The subject of this entry is one TCR beta chain. This clone has just a few counts. What this receptor recognizes is not known. Nothing much larger sits one base from this clone, and base qualities are not available. The time point label here, explained by the study, means: baseline before first vaccination. Samples from vaccinated people were obtained from the UK trials COV001 and COV002, which included a single-blind randomized controlled phase 2/3 trial of AZD1222 (ChAdOx1 nCoV-19) in healthy adults. For TCRbeta chain sequencing, PBMC samples were collected from trial participants at day 0 and at day 28 after the second dose. The CDR3 regions of human TCRbeta chains were analyzed by immunosequencing. The authors' pipeline ran thus. TCRs in the repertoires were compared against a reference library of SARS-CoV-2-specific TCRs that had been generated with the MIRA antigen-specificity platform. Breadth was defined as the fraction of unique TCRs that were SARS-CoV-2-associated, and depth was defined as the fraction of total T cells that were SARS-CoV-2-associated. Using the MIRA data, every spike-specific TCR was mapped to the spike region that the TCR reacted to and assigned to either a CD4 or a CD8 class. Log10-transformed breadth and depth values were compared by one-way ANOVA with Sidak's multiple comparisons tests. TCRdb limited this immuneACCESS table to in-frame rearrangements with V and J called. A share of clones is missing; checked studies link under half to unresolved V genes, and the rest is unexplained. V, J and clone size derive from that table, while D and trimming were established from the DNA sequence. This sample has about 100,000 clones in its table, and 85% to 90% of those were observed once. The biggest ten clones account for over 15% of the sample.

Sequences SEHNR (CDR1) and FQNEAQ (CDR2) are obtained from the germline V gene (reference sequence). The trim is 1 base for V and 2 bases for J, with a gap of 5 bases between the germline ends. From the cysteine up to the phenylalanine, the CDR3 has a length of 13 residues. The read is trimmed to its CDR3 DNA, 39 bases read in frame from base 1. This sample is part of a study of T cell responses to AZD1222 COVID-19 vaccine (dated by TCRdb to the early 2020s). For the wider study: AZD1222 recipients with second doses at about 4 weeks or about 12 weeks were pooled, because spike-specific TCR depth and breadth did not differ between schedules. Trial participants were enrolled by age into subgroups of 18-55, 56-69 and 70-plus years, and around 150, 29 and 61 TCR-sequenced participants, respectively, were included in these subgroups. A total of approximately 240 trial participants underwent TCR sequencing, of whom 207 received two doses of AZD1222 and about 25 received two doses of the MenACWY control vaccine. Study-level results and caveats: Conclusions about previously exposed vaccinees are limited, since just six AZD1222 recipients were seropositive for SARS-CoV-2 at baseline. Reportedly, almost half of the unique spike-specific TCRs recognized epitopes lying outside the regions that are mutated in the B.1.351 and B.1.1.7 variants. The whole spike protein was spanned by vaccine-associated CD4 TCRs, and dominant responses were seen in regions 160-218 and 743-854. The 56-69-year group was small, and its depth increase did not reach significance, likely because of low power. Spike-specific TCR breadth and depth rose significantly after two AZD1222 doses compared with day 0 and with MenACWY recipients. Most participants were white British and females outnumbered males, and the authors suggested that clonal diversity may have been underestimated. Because no samples from the day 14 peak response were available, repertoires could be characterized only after the peak T cell response.

The receptor's source is an adult in good health. This material consisted of peripheral blood, taken on day 0 of AZD1222 vaccination. The chain employs TRBV7-9 and TRBJ1-1, with the D gene not confidently named. In nucleotides, the sequence is TGTGCCAGCAGCTTAGACACAAACACTGAAGCTTTCTTT. Its protein product is CASSLDTNTEAFF.